Below, one TCR beta chain is given with its context. Clones were sequenced by immunoSEQ multiplex PCR, and TCRdb holds only the in-frame ones, with some missing. The sample carries 110,000 or so clones, more than 80% recorded once. The sample comes from a study of blood T cell repertoires in COVID-19. From germline, CDR1 is SGHRS and CDR2 YFSETQ. Deletions cut 3 bases from V and 5 bases from J, with 8 bases between. The CDR3 has 12 residues. Sequencing was done on a sample of peripheral blood. The J gene is TRBJ2-5, the V gene TRBV5-1; D gene ambiguous. The clonotype originates from a woman in her sixties or seventies with COVID-19, enrolled during active disease. CDR3 protein: CASSYQWETQYF. The DNA for the CDR3 is TGCGCCAGCAGCTACCAGTGGGAGACCCAGTACTTC.